The 15 T cell receptor beta chains reported below all come from one sample, sequenced in a study of patients and donors after allogeneic stem cell transplantation. TCRdb processed the RT-PCR reads anew with MiXCR; each CDR3 protein has one entry. The sample yields fewer than 180,000 distinct CDR3 sequences, about two fifths seen once. Sample: blood, either unsorted or a sorted T cell fraction (not recorded which). Receptors originate from a human donor who was either an allogeneic HSCT recipient or a stem cell or donor lymphocyte infusion donor (not recorded which). It is not recorded whose cells these are; they may come from a transplant donor.

The chain is built from TRBV20-1 and TRBJ1-5; 7 nucleotides agree with TRBD1. The CDR3 totals 11 residues. CDR1 is DFQATT, CDR2 SNEGSKA, per germline (reference sequence). The CDR3 DNA reads as TGCACCCAGGGGGGGAATCAGCCCCAGCATTTT. Translation: CTQGGNQPQHF.

This clonotype was counted a few times. The rearrangement uses TRBV6-5 and TRBJ1-2, with 7 bases lining up with TRBD1. This CDR3 region has 12 residues. V was pared by 6 bases and J by 8 bases, with 6 bases of the junction left unmatched. Germline V CDR1 and CDR2: MNHEY, SVGAGI. Here the CDR3 reads CASSPLGGGYTF. Here the CDR3 DNA reads TGTGCCAGCAGCCCCTTAGGGGGCGGCTACACCTTC.

This clonotype occurred a few times. The chain couples TRBV28 to TRBJ1-2; 7 nucleotides line up with TRBD1. Germline V gene sequence: CDR1 MDHEN, CDR2 SYDVKM. The CDR3 length is 14 residues. The V gene end was trimmed by 4 bases and the J gene end by 14 bases; junction bases not matched to a gene: 16. CDR3 loop: CASSSPTVGGPVTF. CDR3 coding DNA: TGTGCCAGCAGTTCCCCGACCGTAGGGGGCCCCGTAACCTTC.

This clonotype has a handful of counts. This rearrangement joins TRBV4-1 to TRBJ2-7; perhaps TRBD1 as D (7 bases). V lost 0 bases, J lost 5 bases, and 14 bases lay in between. The germline gives CDR1 MGHRA, CDR2 YSYEKL. The CDR3 extends over 15 amino acids. CDR3 coding DNA: TGCGCCAGCAGCCAAGAGGGCCAGGGGGGCGACGAGCAGTACTTC. Translated, it gives CASSQEGQGGDEQYF.

The chain uses TRBV28 and TRBJ2-3; D remains ambiguous. CDR1 and CDR2 (germline): MDHEN, SYDVKM. The V and J ends lost 2 bases and 4 bases respectively, with 13 bases between them. The CDR3 length is 15 residues. DNA of the CDR3: TGTGCCAGCAGTTTAGGGGAATGGTCTCCAGATACGCAGTATTTT. This translates into CASSLGEWSPDTQYF.

Only a few counts were recorded for this clonotype. The J gene is TRBJ1-5, the V gene TRBV29-1; D is possibly TRBD1 (5 bases). The CDR3 length is 13 residues. Germline values: CDR1 SQVTM, CDR2 ANQGSEA. V was cut by 4 bases and J by 7 bases, with 14 bases left in between. CDR3 DNA sequence: TGCAGCGTTGGAGGGGTTGGGAAACAGCCCCAGCATTTT. Protein: CSVGGVGKQPQHF.

The V call is TRBV29-1, the J call TRBJ1-1; D ambiguous. Trimming removed 4 bases at V and 0 bases at J, with 9 bases between. Germline V gives CDR1 SQVTM, CDR2 ANQGSEA. The CDR3 length is 13 residues. The CDR3 sequence is CSVGQQMNTEAFF. CDR3 coding DNA: TGCAGCGTTGGTCAACAGATGAACACTGAAGCTTTCTTT.

Ten or more counts support this clonotype. The chain links TRBV6-1 to TRBJ1-1; unclear D gene. The V end was cut by 8 bases, the J end by 3 bases, with 13 bases between. Germline V gene data show CDR1 as MNHNS and CDR2 as SASEGT. This CDR3 is built from 13 residues. CDR3 sequence reads: CASGAAGDTEAFF. The CDR3 bases are TGTGCCAGCGGCGCCGCGGGTGACACTGAAGCTTTCTTT.

This clonotype was counted between two and nine times. The genes are TRBV15 and TRBJ1-4; D is undetermined. The CDR3 is made up of 15 amino acids. V dropped 2 bases and J dropped 8 bases, with 15 bases sitting between them. Germline CDR1 LNHNV, CDR2 YYDKDF (reference sequence). In nucleotides, the CDR3 is TGTGCCACCAGCAGAATTCGTGGCTCGAAGGAAAAACTGTTTTTT. This codes for CATSRIRGSKEKLFF.

The J gene is TRBJ1-5, the V gene TRBV27, with TRBD1 matching 8 bases. Germline CDR1 and CDR2: MNHEY and SMNVEV (reference sequence). The CDR3 is 15 amino acids. The J segment lost 4 bases and the V segment lost 3 bases, leaving 5 bases of the junction unmatched. CDR3 residues: CASSFRTGFNQPQHF. In nucleotides, the CDR3 is TGTGCCAGCAGTTTTCGGACAGGGTTTAATCAGCCCCAGCATTTT.

A single count supports this clonotype. CDR3 protein: CASSVGLGDEQFF. DNA for the CDR3: TGTGCCAGCAGCGTAGGGCTCGGTGATGAGCAGTTCTTC. The V and J genes are TRBV9 and TRBJ2-1; unclear D gene. V was pared by 0 bases and J by 8 bases, with 9 bases between. The CDR3 loop spans 13 amino acids. Looked up from germline, CDR1 is SGDLS and CDR2 is YYNGEE.

The chain employs TRBV20-1 and TRBJ1-2; tentative D call: TRBD1 (5 bases). CDR3 length: 11 residues. Trimming removed 6 bases at V and 3 bases at J, with 8 bases between. The germline CDR1 and CDR2 sequences are DFQATT and SNEGSKA (reference sequence). The CDR3 region is CSAARDYGYTF. The CDR3 DNA reads TGCAGTGCAGCCAGGGACTATGGCTACACCTTC.

This chain connects TRBV7-2 to TRBJ1-1; D is undetermined. This CDR3 region has 16 residues. V dropped 7 bases and J dropped 0 bases, with 18 bases sitting between them. CDR1 is SGHTA, CDR2 FQGNSA, per germline. The CDR3 loop reads CASNREPGPLNTEAFF. The DNA of the CDR3 is TGTGCCAGCAATAGGGAACCAGGACCTTTGAACACTGAAGCTTTCTTT. The full variable domain, with the rest looked up from reference TRBV7-2 and TRBJ1-1, is GAGVSQSPSNKVTEKGKDVELRCDPISGHTALYWYRQSLGQGLEFLIYFQGNSAPDKSGLPSDRFSAERTGGSVSTLTIQRTQQEDSAVYLCASNREPGPLNTEAFFGQGTRLTVV.

This clonotype was seen a few times. J is TRBJ1-5 and V is TRBV20-1; D is uncertain. V lost 0 bases to trimming and J lost 3 bases, with 15 bases between them. The germline gives CDR1 DFQATT, CDR2 SNEGSKA (reference sequence). The CDR3 extends over 16 amino acids. This CDR3 is CSARDQAGLNNQPQHF. As DNA, the CDR3 is TGCAGTGCTAGAGATCAAGCTGGGCTCAACAATCAGCCCCAGCATTTT.

This clonotype was recorded once. The chain combines TRBV20-1 with TRBJ1-5; 7 bases map to TRBD1. CDR3 length equals 16 residues. V trimming: 1 base; J trimming: 0 bases; junction bases outside the gene matches: 6. Germline V gene sequence: CDR1 DFQATT, CDR2 SNEGSKA (reference sequence). CDR3 in amino acids: CSARVGQAYSNQPQHF. The CDR3 nucleotides read TGCAGTGCTAGAGTAGGACAGGCATATAGCAATCAGCCCCAGCATTTT.